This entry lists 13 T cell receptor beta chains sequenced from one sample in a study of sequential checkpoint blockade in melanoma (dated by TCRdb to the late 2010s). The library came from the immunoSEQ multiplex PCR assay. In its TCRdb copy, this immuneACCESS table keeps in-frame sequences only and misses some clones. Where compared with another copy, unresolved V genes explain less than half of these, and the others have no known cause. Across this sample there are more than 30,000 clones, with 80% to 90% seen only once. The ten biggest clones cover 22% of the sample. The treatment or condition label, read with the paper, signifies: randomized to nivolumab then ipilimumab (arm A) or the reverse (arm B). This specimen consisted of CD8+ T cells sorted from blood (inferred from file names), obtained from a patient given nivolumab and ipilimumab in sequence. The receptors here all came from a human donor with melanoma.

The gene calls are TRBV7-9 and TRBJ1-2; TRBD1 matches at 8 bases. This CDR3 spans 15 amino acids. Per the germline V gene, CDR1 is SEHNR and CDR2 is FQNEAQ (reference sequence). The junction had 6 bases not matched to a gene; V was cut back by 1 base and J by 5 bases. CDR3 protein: CASSLGQGAIYGYTF. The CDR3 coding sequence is TGTGCCAGCAGCTTAGGCCAGGGGGCAATATATGGCTACACCTTC.

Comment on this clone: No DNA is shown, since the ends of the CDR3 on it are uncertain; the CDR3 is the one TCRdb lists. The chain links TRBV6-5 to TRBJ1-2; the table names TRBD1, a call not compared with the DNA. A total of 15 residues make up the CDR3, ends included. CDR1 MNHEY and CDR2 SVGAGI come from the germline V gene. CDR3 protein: CASSSSTGPNYGYTF.

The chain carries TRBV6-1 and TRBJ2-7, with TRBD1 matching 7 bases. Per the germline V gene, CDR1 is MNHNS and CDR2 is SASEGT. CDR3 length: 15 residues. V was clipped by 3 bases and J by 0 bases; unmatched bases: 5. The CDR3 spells CASSEEAGGSYEQYF. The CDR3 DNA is TGTGCCAGCAGTGAGGAGGCAGGGGGCTCCTACGAGCAGTACTTC.

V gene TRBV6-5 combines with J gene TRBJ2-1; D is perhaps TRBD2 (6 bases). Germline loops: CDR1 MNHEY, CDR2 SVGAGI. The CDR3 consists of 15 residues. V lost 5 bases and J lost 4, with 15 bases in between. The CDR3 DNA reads TGTGCCAGCAGTCACTACGCGGGGCTTTACAATGAGCAGTTCTTC. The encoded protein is CASSHYAGLYNEQFF.

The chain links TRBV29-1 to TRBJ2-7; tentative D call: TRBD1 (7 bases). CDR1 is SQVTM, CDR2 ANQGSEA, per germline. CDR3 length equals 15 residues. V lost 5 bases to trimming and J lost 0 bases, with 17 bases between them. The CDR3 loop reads CSVWGATGFSYEQYF. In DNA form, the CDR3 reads TGCAGCGTTTGGGGGGCGACAGGGTTCTCCTACGAGCAGTACTTC.

The DNA of the CDR3 is TGCGCCAGCAGCCAAGTACAGGGTGGCCCTGAAGCTTTCTTT. Its translation: CASSQVQGGPEAFF. The chain employs TRBV4-3 and TRBJ1-1; D possibly corresponds to TRBD1 (6 bases). This CDR3 comprises 14 residues. V lost 1 base and J 6 bases, leaving 12 bases between the germline ends. Germline lookup yields CDR1 LGHNA and CDR2 YSLEER.

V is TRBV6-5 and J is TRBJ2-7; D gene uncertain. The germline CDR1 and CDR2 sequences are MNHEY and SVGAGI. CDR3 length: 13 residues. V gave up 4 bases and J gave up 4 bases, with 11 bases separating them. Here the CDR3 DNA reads TGTGCCAGCAGTTCTGACTTCACGTACGAGCAGTACTTC. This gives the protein CASSSDFTYEQYF.

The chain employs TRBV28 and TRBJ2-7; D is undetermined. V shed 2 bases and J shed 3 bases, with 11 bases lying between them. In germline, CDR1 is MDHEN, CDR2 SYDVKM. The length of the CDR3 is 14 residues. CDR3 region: CASSLNPGHYEQYF. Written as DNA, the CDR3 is TGTGCCAGCAGTTTAAACCCAGGCCACTACGAGCAGTACTTC. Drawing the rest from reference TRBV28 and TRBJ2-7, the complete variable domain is DVKVTQSSRYLVKRTGEKVFLECVQDMDHENMFWYRQDPGLGLRLIYFSYDVKMKEKGDIPEGYSVSREKKERFSLILESASTNQTSMYLCASSLNPGHYEQYFGPGTRLTVT.

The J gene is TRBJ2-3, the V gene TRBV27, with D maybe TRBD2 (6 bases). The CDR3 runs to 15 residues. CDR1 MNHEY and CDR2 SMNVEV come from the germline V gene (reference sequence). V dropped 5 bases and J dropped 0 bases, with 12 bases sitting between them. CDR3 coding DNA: TGTGCCAGCAGTGAGAGCGGGCCTAGCACAGATACGCAGTATTTT. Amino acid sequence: CASSESGPSTDTQYF.

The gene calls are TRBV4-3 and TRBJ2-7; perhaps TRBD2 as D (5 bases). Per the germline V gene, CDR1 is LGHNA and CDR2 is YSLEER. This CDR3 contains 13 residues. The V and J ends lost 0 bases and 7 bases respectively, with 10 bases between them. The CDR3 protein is CASSQDTEAEQYF. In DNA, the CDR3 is TGCGCCAGCAGCCAAGATACGGAGGCGGAGCAGTACTTC.

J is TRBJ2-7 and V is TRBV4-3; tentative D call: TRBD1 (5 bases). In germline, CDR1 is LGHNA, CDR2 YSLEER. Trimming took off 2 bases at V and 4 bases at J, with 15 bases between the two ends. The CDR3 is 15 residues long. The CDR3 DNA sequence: TGCGCCAGCAGCCAAATAGGGGAAAAGGGTTACGAGCAGTACTTC. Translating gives CASSQIGEKGYEQYF.

The CDR3 DNA follows: TGTGCCAGCAGCCCCAGATTCGGGACAGATCCTGAAGCTTTCTTT. Translation gives CASSPRFGTDPEAFF. The rearrangement links TRBV9 to TRBJ1-1, with 7 bases fitting TRBD1. Germline assignment: CDR1 SGDLS and CDR2 YYNGEE. The CDR3 spans 15 residues. The trim removed 4 bases at V and 6 bases at J, leaving 12 bases unmatched.

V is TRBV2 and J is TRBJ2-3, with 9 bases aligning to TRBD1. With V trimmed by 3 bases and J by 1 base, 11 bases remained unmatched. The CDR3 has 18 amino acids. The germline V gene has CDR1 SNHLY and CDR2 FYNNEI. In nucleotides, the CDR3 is TGTGCCAGCAGTGATCACCCTGGACAGGGGTCGGGCACAGATACGCAGTATTTT. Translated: CASSDHPGQGSGTDTQYF.